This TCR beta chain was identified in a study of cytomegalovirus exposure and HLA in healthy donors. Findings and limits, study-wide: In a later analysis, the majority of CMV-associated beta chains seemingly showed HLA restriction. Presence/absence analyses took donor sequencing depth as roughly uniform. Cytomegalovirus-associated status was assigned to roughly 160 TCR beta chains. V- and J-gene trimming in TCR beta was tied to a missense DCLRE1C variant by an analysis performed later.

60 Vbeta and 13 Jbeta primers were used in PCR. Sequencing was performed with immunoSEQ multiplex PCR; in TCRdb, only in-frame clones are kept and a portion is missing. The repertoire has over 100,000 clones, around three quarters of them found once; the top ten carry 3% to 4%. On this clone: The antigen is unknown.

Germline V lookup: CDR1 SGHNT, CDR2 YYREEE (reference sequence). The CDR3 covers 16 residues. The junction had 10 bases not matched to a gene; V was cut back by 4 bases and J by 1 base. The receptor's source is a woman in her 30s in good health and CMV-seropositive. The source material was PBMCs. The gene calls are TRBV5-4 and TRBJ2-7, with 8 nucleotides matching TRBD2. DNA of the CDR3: TGTGCCAGCAGCCCGGCCGGAACTAGCGGTTCCTACGAGCAGTACTTC. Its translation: CASSPAGTSGSYEQYF.